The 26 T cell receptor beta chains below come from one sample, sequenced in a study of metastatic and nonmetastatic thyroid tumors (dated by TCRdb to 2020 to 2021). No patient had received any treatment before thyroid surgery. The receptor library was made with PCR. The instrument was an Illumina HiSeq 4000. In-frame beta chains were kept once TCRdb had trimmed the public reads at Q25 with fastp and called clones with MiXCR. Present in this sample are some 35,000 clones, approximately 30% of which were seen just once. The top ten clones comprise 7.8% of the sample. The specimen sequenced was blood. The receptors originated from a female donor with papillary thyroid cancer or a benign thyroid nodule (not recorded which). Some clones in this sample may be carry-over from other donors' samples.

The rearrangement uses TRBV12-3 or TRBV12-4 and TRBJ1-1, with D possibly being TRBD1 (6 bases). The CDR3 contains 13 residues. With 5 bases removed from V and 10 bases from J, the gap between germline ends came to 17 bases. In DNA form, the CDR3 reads TGTGCCAGCAGTACGAGAGGACAGTGCCGAGCTTTCTTT. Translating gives CASSTRGQCRAFF.

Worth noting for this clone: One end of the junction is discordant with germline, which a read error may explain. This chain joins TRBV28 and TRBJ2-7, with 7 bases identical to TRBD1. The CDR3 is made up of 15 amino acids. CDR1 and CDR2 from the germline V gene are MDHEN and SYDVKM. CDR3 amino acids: CASILFGTVYYEQYF. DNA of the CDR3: TGTGCCAGCATTTTATTCGGGACAGTGTACTACGAGCAGTACTTC.

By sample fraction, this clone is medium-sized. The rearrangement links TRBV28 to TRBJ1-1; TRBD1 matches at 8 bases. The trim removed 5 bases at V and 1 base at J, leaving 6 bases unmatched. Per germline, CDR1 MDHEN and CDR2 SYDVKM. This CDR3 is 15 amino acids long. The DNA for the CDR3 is TGTGCCAGCAGTGTCAGGGGGCTGGGGAACACTGAAGCTTTCTTT. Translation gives CASSVRGLGNTEAFF.

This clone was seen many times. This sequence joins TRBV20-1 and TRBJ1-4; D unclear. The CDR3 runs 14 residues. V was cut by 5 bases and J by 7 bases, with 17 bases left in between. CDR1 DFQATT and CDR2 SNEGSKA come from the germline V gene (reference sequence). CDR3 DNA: TGCAGTGCTCCCACCGCCGCCGTCAGTGAAAAACTGTTTTTT. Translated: CSAPTAAVSEKLFF.

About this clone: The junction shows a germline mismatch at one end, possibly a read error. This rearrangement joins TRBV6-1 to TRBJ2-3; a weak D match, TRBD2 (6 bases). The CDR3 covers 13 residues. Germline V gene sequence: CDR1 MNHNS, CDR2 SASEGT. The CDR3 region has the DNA TGTGCCAGCATCACAGCGGGCACAGATCCGCAGTATTTT. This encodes CASITAGTDPQYF.

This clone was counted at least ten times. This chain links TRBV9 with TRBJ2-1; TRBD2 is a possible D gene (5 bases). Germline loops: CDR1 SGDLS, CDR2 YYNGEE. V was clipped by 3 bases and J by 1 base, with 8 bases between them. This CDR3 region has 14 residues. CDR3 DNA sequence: TGTGCCAGCAGCGCCTCGGGGTCCTACAATGAGCAGTTCTTC. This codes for CASSASGSYNEQFF.

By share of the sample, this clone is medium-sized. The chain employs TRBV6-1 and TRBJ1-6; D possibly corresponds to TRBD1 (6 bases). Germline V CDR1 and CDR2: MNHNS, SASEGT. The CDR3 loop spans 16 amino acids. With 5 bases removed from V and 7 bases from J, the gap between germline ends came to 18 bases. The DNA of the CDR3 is TGTGCCAGCAGTCCAGAACCAGGGGTTGAAAATTCACCCCTCCACTTT. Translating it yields CASSPEPGVENSPLHF.

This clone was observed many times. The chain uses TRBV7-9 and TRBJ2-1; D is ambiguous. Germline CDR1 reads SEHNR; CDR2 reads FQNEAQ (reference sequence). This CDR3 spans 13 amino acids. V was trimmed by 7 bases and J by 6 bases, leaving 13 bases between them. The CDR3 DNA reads TGTGCCAGCACCCTAACGGGCGCCAATGAGCAGTTCTTC. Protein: CASTLTGANEQFF.

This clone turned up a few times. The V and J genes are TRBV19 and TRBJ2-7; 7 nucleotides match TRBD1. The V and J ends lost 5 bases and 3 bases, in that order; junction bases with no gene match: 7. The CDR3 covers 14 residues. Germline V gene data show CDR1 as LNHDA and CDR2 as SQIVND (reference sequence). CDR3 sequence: CASSSRDRIYEQYF. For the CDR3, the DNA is TGTGCCAGTAGTTCCCGGGACAGAATCTACGAGCAGTACTTC.

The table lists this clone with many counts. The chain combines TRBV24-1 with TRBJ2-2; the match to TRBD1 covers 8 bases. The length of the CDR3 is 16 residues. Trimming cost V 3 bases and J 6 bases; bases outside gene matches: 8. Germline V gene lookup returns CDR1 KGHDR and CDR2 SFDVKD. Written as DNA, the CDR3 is TGTGCCACCAGTGATCCCGGACAGGGACCGGCCGGGGAGCTGTTTTTT. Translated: CATSDPGQGPAGELFF.

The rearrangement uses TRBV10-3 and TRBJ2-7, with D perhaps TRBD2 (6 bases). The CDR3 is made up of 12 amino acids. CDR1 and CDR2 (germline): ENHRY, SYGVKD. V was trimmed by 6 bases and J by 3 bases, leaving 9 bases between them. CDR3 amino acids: CAISRGNYEQYF. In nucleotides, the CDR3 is TGTGCCATCAGCCGGGGGAACTACGAGCAGTACTTC.

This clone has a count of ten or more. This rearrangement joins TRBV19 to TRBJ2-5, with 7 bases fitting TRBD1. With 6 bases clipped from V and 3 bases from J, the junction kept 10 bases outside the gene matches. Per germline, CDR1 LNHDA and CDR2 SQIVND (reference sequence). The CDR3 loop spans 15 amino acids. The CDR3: CASRATGWLEETQYF. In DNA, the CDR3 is TGTGCCAGTAGAGCGACAGGGTGGTTGGAAGAGACCCAGTACTTC. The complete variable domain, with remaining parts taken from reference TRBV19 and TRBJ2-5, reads DGGITQSPKYLFRKEGQNVTLSCEQNLNHDAMYWYRQDPGQGLRLIYYSQIVNDFQKGDIAEGYSVSREKKESFPLTVTSAQKNPTAFYLCASRATGWLEETQYFGPGTRLLVL.

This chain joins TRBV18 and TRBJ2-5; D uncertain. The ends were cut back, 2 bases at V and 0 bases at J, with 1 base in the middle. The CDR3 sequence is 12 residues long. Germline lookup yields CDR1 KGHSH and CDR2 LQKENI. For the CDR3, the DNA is TGTGCCAGCTCACCATACCAAGAGACCCAGTACTTC. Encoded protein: CASSPYQETQYF.

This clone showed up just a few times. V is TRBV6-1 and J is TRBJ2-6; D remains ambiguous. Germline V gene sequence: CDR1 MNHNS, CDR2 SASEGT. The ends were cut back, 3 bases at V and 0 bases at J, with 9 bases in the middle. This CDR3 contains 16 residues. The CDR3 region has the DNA TGTGCCAGCAGTGATTTTCGGCACTCTGGGGCCAACGTCCTGACTTTC. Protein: CASSDFRHSGANVLTF.

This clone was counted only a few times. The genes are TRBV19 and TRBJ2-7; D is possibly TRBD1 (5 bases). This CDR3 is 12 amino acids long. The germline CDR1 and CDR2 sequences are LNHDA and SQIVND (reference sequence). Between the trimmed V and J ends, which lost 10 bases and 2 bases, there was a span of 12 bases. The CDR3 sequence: CATSTATYEQYF. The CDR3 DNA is TGTGCCACCTCGACAGCGACCTACGAGCAGTACTTC. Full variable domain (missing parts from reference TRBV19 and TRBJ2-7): DGGITQSPKYLFRKEGQNVTLSCEQNLNHDAMYWYRQDPGQGLRLIYYSQIVNDFQKGDIAEGYSVSREKKESFPLTVTSAQKNPTAFYLCATSTATYEQYFGPGTRLTVT.

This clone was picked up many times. The CDR3 DNA is TGTGCCAGCAGCCAAGATCCGGGACAGGGACGGGGTCTTGAAAAACTGTTTTTT. Residues: CASSQDPGQGRGLEKLFF. V usage is TRBV14 and J usage is TRBJ1-4; 9 bases are shared with TRBD1. Germline V gives CDR1 SGHDN, CDR2 FVKESK. The CDR3 is 18 residues long. With 0 bases clipped from V and 7 bases from J, the junction kept 12 bases outside the gene matches.

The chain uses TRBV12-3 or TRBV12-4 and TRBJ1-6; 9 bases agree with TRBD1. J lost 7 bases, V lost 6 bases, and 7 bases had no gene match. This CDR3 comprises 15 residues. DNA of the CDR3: TGTGCCAGCAGGCTGGGACAGGGACCCAATTCACCCCTCCACTTT. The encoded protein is CASRLGQGPNSPLHF.

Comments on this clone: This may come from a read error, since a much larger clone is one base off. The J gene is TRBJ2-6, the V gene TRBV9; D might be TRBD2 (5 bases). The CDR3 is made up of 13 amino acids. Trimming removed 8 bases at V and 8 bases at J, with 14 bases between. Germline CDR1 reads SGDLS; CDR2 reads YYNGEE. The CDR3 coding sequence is TGTGCCAGTCATAAGACGGGGTCCAACGTCCTGACTTTC. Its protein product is CASHKTGSNVLTF.

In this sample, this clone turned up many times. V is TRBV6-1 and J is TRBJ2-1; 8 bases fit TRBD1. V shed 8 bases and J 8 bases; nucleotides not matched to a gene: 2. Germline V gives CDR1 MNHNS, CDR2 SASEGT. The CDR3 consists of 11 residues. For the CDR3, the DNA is TGTGCCAGCCAGGGGGCGTATGAGCAGTTCTTC. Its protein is CASQGAYEQFF.

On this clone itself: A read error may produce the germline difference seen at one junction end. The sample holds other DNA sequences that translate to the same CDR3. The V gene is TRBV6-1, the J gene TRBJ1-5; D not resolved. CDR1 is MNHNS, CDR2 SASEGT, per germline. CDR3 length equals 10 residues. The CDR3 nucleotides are TGTGCCAGCAATCACCAGCCACAGCATTTT. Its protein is CASNHQPQHF.

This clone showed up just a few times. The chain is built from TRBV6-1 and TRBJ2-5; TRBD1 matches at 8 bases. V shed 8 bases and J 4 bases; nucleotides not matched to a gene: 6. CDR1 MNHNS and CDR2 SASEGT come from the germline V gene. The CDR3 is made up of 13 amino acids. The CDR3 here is CASQDRGGETQYF. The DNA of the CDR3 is TGTGCCAGCCAAGACAGGGGAGGAGAGACCCAGTACTTC.

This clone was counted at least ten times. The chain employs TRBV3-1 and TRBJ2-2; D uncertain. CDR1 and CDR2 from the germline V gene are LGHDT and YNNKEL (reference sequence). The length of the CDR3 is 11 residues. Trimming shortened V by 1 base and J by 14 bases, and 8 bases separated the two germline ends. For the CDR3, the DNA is TGTGCCAGCAGCCAAGTGACTGACCTGTTTTTT. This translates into CASSQVTDLFF.

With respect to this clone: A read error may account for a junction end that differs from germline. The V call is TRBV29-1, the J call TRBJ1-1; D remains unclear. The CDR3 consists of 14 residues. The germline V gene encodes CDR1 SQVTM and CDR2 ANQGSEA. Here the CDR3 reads CSVDKAGCSTESFF. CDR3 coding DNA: TGCAGCGTTGATAAGGCAGGTTGTTCCACTGAATCTTTCTTT.

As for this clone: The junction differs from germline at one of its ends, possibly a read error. CDR3 loop: CVSRLGWFSDEQYF. The CDR3 DNA reads as TGTGTCAGTCGCCTCGGGTGGTTCTCCGACGAGCAGTACTTC. This chain links TRBV6-1 with TRBJ2-7; no clear D gene. Per the germline V gene, CDR1 is MNHNS and CDR2 is SASEGT. The CDR3 has 14 amino acids.

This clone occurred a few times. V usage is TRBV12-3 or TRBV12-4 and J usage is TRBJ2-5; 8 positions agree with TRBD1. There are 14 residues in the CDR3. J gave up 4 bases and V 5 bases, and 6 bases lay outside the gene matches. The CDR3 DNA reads TGTGCCAGCAGTCCACTACAGGGGGTAGAGACCCAGTACTTC. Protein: CASSPLQGVETQYF.

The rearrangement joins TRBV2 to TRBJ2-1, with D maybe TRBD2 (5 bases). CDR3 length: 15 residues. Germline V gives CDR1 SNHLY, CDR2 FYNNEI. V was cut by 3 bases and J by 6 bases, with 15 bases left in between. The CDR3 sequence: CASSDMWEIGNEQFF. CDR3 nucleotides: TGTGCCAGCAGTGATATGTGGGAGATTGGCAATGAGCAGTTCTTC. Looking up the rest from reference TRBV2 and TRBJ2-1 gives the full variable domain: EPEVTQTPSHQVTQMGQEVILRCVPISNHLYFYWYRQILGQKVEFLVSFYNNEISEKSEIFDDQFSVERPDGSNFTLKIRSTKLEDSAMYFCASSDMWEIGNEQFFGPGTRLTVL.